A single sample gave rise to the 15 T cell receptor beta chains below, sequenced in a study of blood T cell repertoires in COVID-19. The repertoire was sequenced with immunoSEQ multiplex PCR; TCRdb's copy has only in-frame clones and lacks some. Of just over 300,000 clones listed, about 90% are singletons. The sequenced sample consisted of peripheral blood. Receptors were obtained from a man aged 18 to 29 with active or convalescent COVID-19.

The V gene is TRBV4-1, the J gene TRBJ2-2, with 10 bases lining up with TRBD1. Losses at the gene ends were 2 bases for V and 5 bases for J; bases not matched to a gene: 5. The CDR3 contains 16 residues. In germline, CDR1 is MGHRA, CDR2 YSYEKL. The CDR3 spells CASSQTGTGDTGELFF. The CDR3 region has the DNA TGCGCCAGCAGCCAAACCGGGACAGGGGATACCGGGGAGCTGTTTTTT.

The chain carries TRBV18 and TRBJ2-1; the D is unclear. The ends were cut back, 3 bases at V and 2 bases at J, with 5 bases in the middle. CDR1 KGHSH and CDR2 LQKENI come from the germline V gene. The CDR3 is made up of 13 amino acids. The CDR3 region has the DNA TGTGCCAGCTCACCTGACACCTACAATGAGCAGTTCTTC. This encodes CASSPDTYNEQFF. The whole variable domain, remainder taken from reference TRBV18 and TRBJ2-1, is NAGVMQNPRHLVRRRGQEARLRCSPMKGHSHVYWYRQLPEEGLKFMVYLQKENIIDESGMPKERFSAEFPKEGPSILRIQQVVRGDSAAYFCASSPDTYNEQFFGPGTRLTVL.

The chain combines TRBV15 with TRBJ2-3; TRBD2 agrees at 8 bases. Per germline, CDR1 LNHNV and CDR2 YYDKDF (reference sequence). This CDR3 is built from 14 residues. J was trimmed by 4 bases and V by 11 bases; bases with no gene match: 11. The CDR3 reads CASRSSGGPDTQYF. DNA of the CDR3: TGTGCCTCCCGGTCGAGCGGGGGCCCAGATACGCAGTATTTT.

The chain is built from TRBV28 and TRBJ2-2; 9 nucleotides line up with TRBD1. Trimming removed 5 bases from V and 14 bases from J; junction bases left unmatched: 9. From germline, CDR1 is MDHEN and CDR2 SYDVKM. The CDR3 consists of 13 residues. CDR3 bases: TGTGCCAGCAGTGTGCCGGGACAGGGCAAACTGTTTTTT. This codes for CASSVPGQGKLFF. Supplemented by reference TRBV28 and TRBJ2-2, the full variable domain reads DVKVTQSSRYLVKRTGEKVFLECVQDMDHENMFWYRQDPGLGLRLIYFSYDVKMKEKGDIPEGYSVSREKKERFSLILESASTNQTSMYLCASSVPGQGKLFFGEGSRLTVL.

The chain uses TRBV14 and TRBJ1-2; 9 bases agree with TRBD1. J lost 4 bases, V lost 2 bases, and 5 bases had no gene match. Germline V gene sequence: CDR1 SGHDN, CDR2 FVKESK. CDR3 length: 15 residues. As DNA, the CDR3 is TGTGCCAGCAGCCAAAGGGACAGGGCCTTCTATGGCTACACCTTC. It encodes CASSQRDRAFYGYTF.

For the CDR3, the DNA is TGTGCCATCAGTGAGTCTACTAGCGGGGGCTCCTACGAGCAGTACTTC. Translation gives CAISESTSGGSYEQYF. The rearrangement joins TRBV10-3 to TRBJ2-7, with TRBD2 identical over 11 bases. The junction had 1 base not matched to a gene; V was cut back by 0 bases and J by 0 bases. This CDR3 spans 16 amino acids. In germline, CDR1 is ENHRY, CDR2 SYGVKD.

The chain is built from TRBV15 and TRBJ2-3; D is perhaps TRBD2 (5 bases). V lost 3 bases, J lost 2 bases, and 15 bases lay in between. Per germline, CDR1 LNHNV and CDR2 YYDKDF (reference sequence). This CDR3 contains 16 residues. The CDR3 loop is CATSSYPGSNTDTQYF. CDR3 DNA: TGTGCCACCAGCAGTTATCCGGGATCCAACACAGATACGCAGTATTTT.

The rearrangement joins TRBV5-4 to TRBJ1-1; D is undetermined. The CDR3 contains 13 residues. The V gene's germline CDR1 is SGHNT and CDR2 YYREEE (reference sequence). V was clipped by 7 bases and J by 2 bases, with 12 bases between them. The DNA of the CDR3 is TGTGCCAGCCGGCAGGCATTCAACACTGAAGCTTTCTTT. It specifies CASRQAFNTEAFF.

The rearrangement links TRBV28 to TRBJ2-7; 9 bases agree with TRBD1. V dropped 4 bases and J dropped 0; count of bases not matched to a gene: 4. The CDR3 extends over 15 amino acids. Germline-derived CDR1 and CDR2 are MDHEN and SYDVKM. DNA for the CDR3: TGTGCCAGCAGTTCCCCGGGACAGGGCTCCTACGAGCAGTACTTC. Amino acids: CASSSPGQGSYEQYF. The full variable domain, completed using reference TRBV28 and TRBJ2-7, is DVKVTQSSRYLVKRTGEKVFLECVQDMDHENMFWYRQDPGLGLRLIYFSYDVKMKEKGDIPEGYSVSREKKERFSLILESASTNQTSMYLCASSSPGQGSYEQYFGPGTRLTVT.

This clone was found a few times. The chain combines TRBV27 with TRBJ1-5; D gene unclear. Deletions cut 6 bases from V and 2 bases from J, with 11 bases between. Germline assignment: CDR1 MNHEY and CDR2 SMNVEV (reference sequence). The CDR3 length is 14 residues. In DNA form, the CDR3 reads TGTGCCAGCAGCTCCGGACTGGGCAATCAGCCCCAGCATTTT. Encoded protein: CASSSGLGNQPQHF.

This clone appeared once. The chain uses TRBV12-5 and TRBJ2-7; TRBD1 might be the D (5 bases). The CDR3 covers 19 residues. Germline V gene data show CDR1 as LGHNT and CDR2 as FRNRAP. With 3 bases removed from V and 1 base from J, the gap between germline ends came to 25 bases. The CDR3 region has the DNA TGTGCTAGTGGTTTCATTGTCCAGGGAAAAGACCTTGGATCCTACGAGCAGTACTTC. It yields the protein CASGFIVQGKDLGSYEQYF.

V gene TRBV3-1 (or the pseudogene TRBV3-2) combines with J gene TRBJ2-1; the match to TRBD2 covers 11 bases. The germline V gene has CDR1 LGHDT and CDR2 YNNKEL (reference sequence). Trimming at V came to 4 bases and at J to 9 bases, leaving 8 bases not matched to a gene. The CDR3 runs 15 residues. CDR3 protein: CASSPIAGGPGEQFF. Written as DNA, the CDR3 is TGTGCCAGCAGCCCAATAGCGGGAGGGCCGGGTGAGCAGTTCTTC.

The rearrangement joins TRBV5-1 to TRBJ2-1; TRBD2 matches at 11 bases. The CDR3 runs to 18 residues. Losses at the gene ends were 3 bases for V and 0 bases for J; bases not matched to a gene: 8. The V gene's germline CDR1 is SGHRS and CDR2 YFSETQ. Here the CDR3 reads CASSYGTSGTSSYNEQFF. The CDR3, as DNA: TGCGCCAGCAGCTACGGGACTAGCGGCACGAGCTCCTACAATGAGCAGTTCTTC.

This clone was counted only a few times. The chain links TRBV27 to TRBJ1-2; 8 bases agree with TRBD1. The germline gives CDR1 MNHEY, CDR2 SMNVEV (reference sequence). CDR3 length equals 14 residues. With 6 bases clipped from V and 4 bases from J, the junction kept 7 bases outside the gene matches. The CDR3 coding sequence is TGTGCCAGCAGGCCCGGGACAGGACTCTATGGCTACACCTTC. Its translation is CASRPGTGLYGYTF.

The chain employs TRBV28 and TRBJ1-1; TRBD1 might be the D (5 bases). The CDR3 loop spans 15 amino acids. The V end lost 4 bases, the J end lost 4 bases, and 16 bases lay between the germline ends. Germline CDR1 MDHEN, CDR2 SYDVKM. The CDR3 sequence: CASSSPGGGATEAFF. For the CDR3, the DNA is TGTGCCAGCAGTTCCCCGGGGGGGGGTGCCACTGAAGCTTTCTTT.